What follows are 31 T cell receptor beta chains derived from one specimen sequenced in a study of cytomegalovirus exposure and HLA in healthy donors. The PCR made use of 60 Vbeta and 13 Jbeta primers. Produced via immunoSEQ multiplex PCR; TCRdb's table is partial and in-frame only. The sample consists of roughly 160,000 clones, over 75% of them appearing once. The material sequenced was PBMCs. The receptor set was obtained from a male donor in good health and CMV-seronegative.

This rearrangement joins TRBV6-1 to TRBJ2-7, with a tentative D call TRBD2 (5 bases). Germline-derived CDR1 and CDR2 are MNHNS and SASEGT. Trimming left V 6 bases short and J 1 base short, with 13 bases between. There are 14 residues in the CDR3. CDR3 DNA: TGTGCCAGCAGACCGCCGGGGTATTCCTACGAGCAGTACTTC. This encodes CASRPPGYSYEQYF.

This chain joins TRBV10-3 and TRBJ1-2; 9 bases are a match to TRBD1. This CDR3 is built from 14 residues. Germline values: CDR1 ENHRY, CDR2 SYGVKD. J was trimmed by 4 bases and V by 8 bases; bases with no gene match: 8. Here the CDR3 reads CAIYDRGESYGYTF. The CDR3 DNA follows: TGTGCCATCTACGACAGGGGGGAAAGCTATGGCTACACCTTC.

The chain joins TRBV9 to TRBJ2-2; 7 bases match TRBD2. The CDR3 runs to 17 residues. V gave up 3 bases and J gave up 6 bases; unmatched junction bases: 14. In germline, CDR1 is SGDLS, CDR2 YYNGEE. The CDR3 coding sequence is TGTGCCAGCAGCGGGGGAGGGGCGGGGACCCTCCCCGGGGAGCTGTTTTTT. Amino acid sequence: CASSGGGAGTLPGELFF. Together with reference TRBV9 and TRBJ2-2, the CDR3 gives the full variable domain: DSGVTQTPKHLITATGQRVTLRCSPRSGDLSVYWYQQSLDQGLQFLIQYYNGEERAKGNILERFSAQQFPDLHSELNLSSLELGDSALYFCASSGGGAGTLPGELFFGEGSRLTVL.

J is TRBJ1-6 and V is TRBV7-2; D is uncertain. The CDR3 length is 16 residues. Trimming shortened V by 3 bases and J by 7 bases, and 16 bases separated the two germline ends. Germline V gene data show CDR1 as SGHTA and CDR2 as FQGNSA. The CDR3 is CASSLEGVSGNSPLHF. CDR3 in DNA: TGTGCCAGCAGCTTGGAGGGCGTGTCGGGGAATTCACCCCTCCACTTT.

The rearrangement links TRBV4-1 to TRBJ2-3; 8 nucleotides match TRBD1. The V segment lost 2 bases and the J segment 1 base; nucleotides outside the gene matches: 17. The germline V gene has CDR1 MGHRA and CDR2 YSYEKL. CDR3 length equals 20 residues. The CDR3 loop is CASSQKSRTGTWLGTDTQYF. CDR3 sequence (DNA): TGCGCCAGCAGCCAAAAGTCCAGGACAGGGACGTGGTTGGGCACAGATACGCAGTATTTT.

V and J are TRBV7-8 and TRBJ2-1; 7 positions agree with TRBD1. Germline V lookup: CDR1 SGHVS, CDR2 FQNEAQ. This CDR3 comprises 17 residues. V shed 5 bases and J 7 bases; nucleotides not matched to a gene: 17. The CDR3, as DNA: TGTGCCAGCAGCCGCCCTAAGACAGGGAACCGAGAAAATGAGCAGTTCTTC. Its translation is CASSRPKTGNRENEQFF. Full variable domain (rest looked up from reference TRBV7-8 and TRBJ2-1): GAGVSQSPRYKVAKRGQDVALRCDPISGHVSLFWYQQALGQGPEFLTYFQNEAQLDKSGLPSDRFFAERPEGSVSTLKIQRTQQEDSAVYLCASSRPKTGNRENEQFFGPGTRLTVL.

The gene calls are TRBV13 and TRBJ2-3; a possible D gene is TRBD2 (6 bases). V lost 4 bases and J 4 bases, leaving 15 bases between the germline ends. The CDR3 has 15 amino acids. Germline CDR1 PRHDT, CDR2 FYEKMQ (reference sequence). CDR3 sequence: CASSSRDSLPDTQYF. The CDR3, as DNA: TGTGCCAGCAGCTCCCGGGACTCCCTCCCAGATACGCAGTATTTT. Full variable domain (missing parts from reference TRBV13 and TRBJ2-3): AAGVIQSPRHLIKEKRETATLKCYPIPRHDTVYWYQQGPGQDPQFLISFYEKMQSDKGSIPDRFSAQQFSDYHSELNMSSLELGDSALYFCASSSRDSLPDTQYFGPGTRLTVL.

The gene calls are TRBV4-1 and TRBJ1-3; D gene uncertain. Per germline, CDR1 MGHRA and CDR2 YSYEKL. CDR3 length equals 15 residues. V dropped 3 bases and J dropped 0 bases, with 9 bases sitting between them. DNA of the CDR3: TGCGCCAGCAGCCAGGCATTAAGCTCTGGAAACACCATATATTTT. It specifies CASSQALSSGNTIYF.

This chain uses TRBV27 with TRBJ1-1; D is undetermined. Trimming cost V 3 bases and J 6 bases, with 17 bases left between them. Germline V gene lookup returns CDR1 MNHEY and CDR2 SMNVEV (reference sequence). The CDR3 loop spans 15 amino acids. Written as DNA, the CDR3 is TGTGCCAGCAGTTTGCGGGATTTTGACGCTTCTGAAGCTTTCTTT. Its protein is CASSLRDFDASEAFF.

CDR3 amino acids: CASSFTGSGELFF. The CDR3 DNA reads as TGTGCCAGCAGCTTTACAGGGTCCGGGGAGCTGTTTTTT. The chain employs TRBV5-8 and TRBJ2-2; D possibly corresponds to TRBD1 (6 bases). There are 13 residues in the CDR3. Deletions cut 2 bases from V and 6 bases from J, with 8 bases between. Germline V gives CDR1 SGHTS, CDR2 YDEGEE.

J is TRBJ2-7 and V is TRBV6-5; possible D gene TRBD1, 6 bases. The germline CDR1 and CDR2 sequences are MNHEY and SVGAGI. The CDR3 runs to 12 residues. Trimming took off 5 bases at V and 6 bases at J, with 11 bases between the two ends. CDR3 coding DNA: TGTGCCAGCAGTCGGACAGAGGGCGAGCAGTACTTC. It is translated as CASSRTEGEQYF.

The chain uses TRBV6-5 and TRBJ2-2; TRBD2 matches 8 bases. The CDR3 covers 15 residues. In germline, CDR1 is MNHEY, CDR2 SVGAGI. The J segment lost 4 bases and the V segment lost 6 bases, leaving 7 bases of the junction unmatched. CDR3 residues: CASRLAAYGTGELFF. For the CDR3, the DNA is TGTGCCAGCAGACTAGCGGCTTACGGCACCGGGGAGCTGTTTTTT.

V gene TRBV7-2 combines with J gene TRBJ1-1; tentatively, D is TRBD1 (5 bases). V was pared by 6 bases and J by 3 bases, with 14 bases between. CDR3 length: 14 residues. Germline V CDR1 and CDR2: SGHTA, FQGNSA. This chain's CDR3 is CASRPMGQDTEAFF. DNA of the CDR3: TGTGCCAGCAGACCGATGGGGCAGGACACTGAAGCTTTCTTT.

This chain connects TRBV5-1 to TRBJ1-4, with no clear D. The V gene's germline CDR1 is SGHRS and CDR2 YFSETQ. The CDR3 loop spans 15 amino acids. V lost 0 bases, J lost 0 bases, and 6 bases lay in between. The CDR3 loop is CASSLERATNEKLFF. The CDR3 DNA reads as TGCGCCAGCAGCTTGGAGAGAGCAACTAATGAAAAACTGTTTTTT.

The table lists this clone with a few counts. The chain couples TRBV6-1 to TRBJ2-4; tentative D call: TRBD1 (6 bases). V lost 1 base and J lost 6, with 7 bases in between. Germline loops: CDR1 MNHNS, CDR2 SASEGT. The CDR3 sequence is 13 residues long. The CDR3 spells CASSEGTVNIQYF. The CDR3 nucleotides read TGTGCCAGCAGTGAAGGGACAGTAAACATTCAGTACTTC.

This clone was seen just once. V is TRBV7-6 and J is TRBJ1-1, with no clear D. The CDR3 extends over 13 amino acids. V dropped 5 bases and J dropped 1 base, with 8 bases sitting between them. CDR1 is SGHVS and CDR2 is FNYEAQ in the germline V gene. The CDR3, as DNA: TGTGCCAGCAGCCCAGCGGGGAACACTGAAGCTTTCTTT. It specifies CASSPAGNTEAFF.

The V and J genes are TRBV5-1 and TRBJ2-3, with D hard to call. Trimming removed 6 bases from V and 4 bases from J, with 15 bases in between. The CDR3 totals 14 residues. Looked up from germline, CDR1 is SGHRS and CDR2 is YFSETQ. This CDR3 is CASTHEAGSDTQYF. As DNA, the CDR3 is TGCGCCAGCACCCACGAGGCTGGGTCAGATACGCAGTATTTT. Together with reference TRBV5-1 and TRBJ2-3, the CDR3 gives the full variable domain: KAGVTQTPRYLIKTRGQQVTLSCSPISGHRSVSWYQQTPGQGLQFLFEYFSETQRNKGNFPGRFSGRQFSNSRSEMNVSTLELGDSALYLCASTHEAGSDTQYFGPGTRLTVL.

This rearrangement joins TRBV5-1 to TRBJ2-3; 10 nucleotides agree with TRBD1. With V trimmed by 4 bases and J by 4 bases, 9 bases remained unmatched. CDR3 length: 16 residues. Germline V CDR1 and CDR2: SGHRS, YFSETQ. CDR3 region: CASSPRDRGRADTQYF. The CDR3 bases are TGCGCCAGCAGCCCTCGGGACAGGGGACGAGCAGATACGCAGTATTTT.

This rearrangement joins TRBV5-1 to TRBJ1-2; unclear D gene. The germline V and J ends were trimmed by 4 bases and 0 bases, with 16 bases remaining between them. The CDR3 covers 16 residues. In germline, CDR1 is SGHRS, CDR2 YFSETQ. The CDR3 DNA reads as TGCGCCAGCAGCAACCCCACTACCGAAACTAACTATGGCTACACCTTC. Amino acid sequence: CASSNPTTETNYGYTF.

The chain has TRBV12-5 and TRBJ2-7, with 8 positions matching TRBD1. Germline V gene data show CDR1 as LGHNT and CDR2 as FRNRAP. The J segment lost 2 bases and the V segment lost 4 bases, leaving 4 bases of the junction unmatched. This CDR3 comprises 14 residues. CDR3 sequence reads: CASGSDRGPYEQYF. CDR3 nucleotides: TGTGCTAGTGGTTCCGACAGGGGACCCTACGAGCAGTACTTC.

This clone was recorded once. CDR3 nucleotides: TGTGCCAGCAGCCCCCAGGGGGCTGGCTATGGCTACACCTTC. Its translation is CASSPQGAGYGYTF. This chain joins TRBV7-2 and TRBJ1-2, with 8 bases lining up with TRBD1. With 5 bases clipped from V and 4 bases from J, the junction kept 6 bases outside the gene matches. The germline gives CDR1 SGHTA, CDR2 FQGNSA. CDR3 length: 14 amino acids.

The CDR3 DNA reads TGCGCCAGCAGCCAGGAGCCGGGACTAGCGGTTTTCGAGCAGTACTTC. Its translation: CASSQEPGLAVFEQYF. The chain joins TRBV4-1 to TRBJ2-7; 11 nucleotides agree with TRBD2. V was pared by 3 bases and J by 6 bases, with 10 bases of the junction left unmatched. CDR3 size: 16 residues. The V gene's germline CDR1 is MGHRA and CDR2 YSYEKL.

This clone was counted between two and nine times. This sequence joins TRBV5-1 and TRBJ2-3; the D is unclear. Germline assignment: CDR1 SGHRS and CDR2 YFSETQ. This CDR3 has 12 residues. Trimming pared 2 bases from V and 4 bases from J, leaving 5 bases between. The CDR3 reads CASSFEADTQYF. The CDR3 DNA reads TGCGCCAGCAGCTTCGAGGCAGATACGCAGTATTTT.

V is TRBV6-1 and J is TRBJ1-5, with a weak D call TRBD1 (5 bases). With 5 bases removed from V and 3 bases from J, the gap between germline ends came to 11 bases. CDR1 and CDR2 (germline): MNHNS, SASEGT. The CDR3 runs to 14 residues. Written as DNA, the CDR3 is TGTGCCAGCAGTCAGCAGGGATACAATCAGCCCCAGCATTTT. The encoded protein is CASSQQGYNQPQHF.

The V gene is TRBV7-9, the J gene TRBJ1-1; 8 nucleotides agree with TRBD1. Germline trimming cut 8 bases from V and 3 bases from J; bases unmatched to any gene: 11. Germline V gene lookup returns CDR1 SEHNR and CDR2 FQNEAQ (reference sequence). This CDR3 is built from 15 residues. The CDR3 sequence: CASLQQGGMYTEAFF. In DNA, the CDR3 is TGTGCCAGCCTACAACAGGGGGGCATGTACACTGAAGCTTTCTTT.

V usage is TRBV30 and J usage is TRBJ2-5; no firm D call. The CDR3 consists of 15 residues. Germline loops: CDR1 GTSNPN, CDR2 SVGIG (reference sequence). V was pared by 0 bases and J by 4 bases, with 15 bases between. The CDR3 reads CAWSVLPGSRETQYF. The CDR3 DNA reads TGTGCCTGGAGTGTACTACCCGGCAGTAGAGAGACCCAGTACTTC.

For this clone: Other DNA sequences of this sample code for an identical CDR3. This chain uses TRBV7-8 with TRBJ1-3, with TRBD1 as a possible D gene (5 bases). Germline CDR1 SGHVS, CDR2 FQNEAQ. The CDR3 is 15 amino acids. V shed 5 bases and J shed 0 bases, with 11 bases lying between them. Written as DNA, the CDR3 is TGTGCCAGCAGCCTCCAGGGCCTCTCTGGAAACACCATATATTTT. This sequence encodes CASSLQGLSGNTIYF.

In its sample, this clone was seen a few times. This sequence joins TRBV9 and TRBJ2-7; perhaps TRBD1 as D (6 bases). Germline CDR1 SGDLS, CDR2 YYNGEE. V was pared by 4 bases and J by 6 bases, with 20 bases between. The CDR3 loop spans 15 amino acids. The CDR3 spells CASSTQQGRAAEQYF. The DNA of the CDR3 is TGTGCCAGCAGCACACAACAGGGCAGGGCTGCCGAGCAGTACTTC.

The V gene is TRBV10-3, the J gene TRBJ1-3, with TRBD1 matching over 9 bases. Germline V gene lookup returns CDR1 ENHRY and CDR2 SYGVKD. This CDR3 is 16 amino acids long. J lost 1 base, V lost 6 bases, and 7 bases had no gene match. The CDR3 nucleotides read TGTGCCATCAGCGACAGGGGGTCAGGATCTGGAAACACCATATATTTT. Translated, it gives CAISDRGSGSGNTIYF.

The CDR3 coding sequence is TGTGCCAGTAGTATGCGGGGGGTTGAATCCCGAAACACCATATATTTT. Encoded protein: CASSMRGVESRNTIYF. The rearrangement links TRBV19 to TRBJ1-3; TRBD1 is a possible D gene (5 bases). CDR1 LNHDA and CDR2 SQIVND come from the germline V gene (reference sequence). Trimming left V 3 bases short and J 5 bases short, with 17 bases between. There are 16 residues in the CDR3.

The chain couples TRBV6-1 to TRBJ1-4; 10 bases are shared with TRBD1. The CDR3 sequence is 14 residues long. The junction had 6 bases not matched to a gene; V was cut back by 7 bases and J by 7 bases. The germline V gene encodes CDR1 MNHNS and CDR2 SASEGT. The DNA of the CDR3 is TGTGCCAGCACTCTGACAGGGGGCCGTGAAAAACTGTTTTTT. It translates to CASTLTGGREKLFF.